The 23 T cell receptor beta chains below come from one sample, sequenced in a study of T-cell memory formation after mild COVID-19. TCRdb fed the 5' RACE reads into MiXCR, producing one record per CDR3 protein. In the table there are about 190,000 distinct CDR3 sequences, about 10% of which are singletons. Sequenced sample: PBMCs or a T cell subset sorted from them (not recorded which). Receptors originate from a man younger than 30 who had mild COVID-19 (a few samples of this study predate the infection). Cell type and time point are not known.

This chain joins TRBV11-1 and TRBJ1-1; D ambiguous. The CDR3 is 12 amino acids. Germline V gene lookup returns CDR1 SGHAT and CDR2 FQDESV (reference sequence). The V and J ends lost 3 bases and 1 base respectively, with 3 bases between them. The CDR3 here is CASSFQNTEAFF. The CDR3 DNA sequence: TGTGCCAGCAGCTTCCAGAACACTGAAGCTTTCTTT.

DNA for the CDR3: TGTGCCAGCAGCCCGCGGAGGGGAGGAACTGAAGCTTTCTTT. It translates to CASSPRRGGTEAFF. The chain links TRBV7-2 to TRBJ1-1, with D possibly being TRBD1 (5 bases). Germline V gene lookup returns CDR1 SGHTA and CDR2 FQGNSA. The CDR3 sequence is 14 residues long. V lost 5 bases to trimming and J lost 5 bases, with 15 bases between them.

This clonotype came up a few times. This rearrangement joins TRBV6-1 to TRBJ2-3; D gene unclear. The germline V gene encodes CDR1 MNHNS and CDR2 SASEGT. The CDR3 runs 17 residues. Trimming cost V 4 bases and J 1 base, with 18 bases left between them. The CDR3 DNA reads TGTGCCAGCAGTGGGGCCATCCGGACCGCGCGCACAGATACGCAGTATTTT. Translating it yields CASSGAIRTARTDTQYF.

This clonotype has just a few counts. The V call is TRBV29-1, the J call TRBJ2-3; tentatively, D is TRBD2 (7 bases). CDR3 length: 13 residues. V lost 4 bases to trimming and J lost 5 bases, with 13 bases between them. Germline values: CDR1 SQVTM, CDR2 ANQGSEA. The DNA of the CDR3 is TGCAGCGTTGGCCGGGGGGCCGGAGATACGCAGTATTTT. This encodes CSVGRGAGDTQYF.

Only a few counts were recorded for this clonotype. The J gene is TRBJ2-7, the V gene TRBV5-1; the D is unclear. V was pared by 2 bases and J by 3 bases, with 9 bases between. CDR3 size: 13 residues. Germline V gives CDR1 SGHRS, CDR2 YFSETQ. The CDR3 loop reads CASSLLAGYEQYV. The CDR3 region has the DNA TGCGCCAGCAGCTTATTAGCCGGCTACGAGCAGTACGTC.

Ten or more counts support this clonotype. The chain links TRBV24-1 to TRBJ2-5; D possibly uses TRBD1 or TRBD2 (5 bases each). V was shortened by 3 bases and J by 7 bases, with 23 bases between the two germline ends. The CDR3 totals 17 residues. Germline CDR1 reads KGHDR; CDR2 reads SFDVKD. CDR3 in DNA: TGTGCCACCAGTGATGAGGGTGGTGGACAAGGGTTGGGGACCCAGTACTTC. This codes for CATSDEGGGQGLGTQYF.

The genes are TRBV12-3 or TRBV12-4 and TRBJ1-5, with unresolved D. This CDR3 comprises 14 residues. V lost 2 bases and J lost 4, with 9 bases in between. In nucleotides, the CDR3 is TGTGCCAGCAGTTTACTGCTGGCGAATCAGCCCCAGCATTTT. It encodes CASSLLLANQPQHF.

Only a few counts were recorded for this clonotype. V gene TRBV12-3 or TRBV12-4 combines with J gene TRBJ2-3; TRBD1 agrees at 9 bases. J gave up 3 bases and V 4 bases, and 5 bases lay outside the gene matches. CDR3 length: 15 amino acids. The CDR3 bases are TGTGCCAGCAGTTACGGGACAGGGTATACAGATACGCAGTATTTT. Translation: CASSYGTGYTDTQYF.

This clonotype was seen at least ten times. The chain recombines TRBV20-1 with TRBJ1-5; D gene uncertain. The CDR3 loop spans 14 amino acids. V was pared by 6 bases and J by 5 bases, with 17 bases between. The germline V gene has CDR1 DFQATT and CDR2 SNEGSKA (reference sequence). CDR3 coding DNA: TGCAGTGCGGTAAAAGGGAAGGCAGATCAGCCCCAGCATTTT. It is translated as CSAVKGKADQPQHF.

The J gene is TRBJ2-3, the V gene TRBV7-9; TRBD2 matches 10 bases. The CDR3 consists of 15 residues. After removal of 2 bases from V and 4 bases from J, the junction contained 3 bases not matched to a gene. Germline V CDR1 and CDR2: SEHNR, FQNEAQ (reference sequence). CDR3 nucleotides: TGTGCCAGCAGCTTAACTAGCGGGGCGCCAGATACGCAGTATTTT. Translating it yields CASSLTSGAPDTQYF.

This clonotype was seen only a few times. This chain links TRBV18 with TRBJ2-3; 9 nucleotides match TRBD2. Germline V CDR1 and CDR2: KGHSH, LQKENI. V trimming: 3 bases; J trimming: 2 bases; junction bases outside the gene matches: 6. The CDR3 consists of 16 residues. In DNA, the CDR3 is TGTGCCAGCTCACCGTCCGGGACTAGCCTCACAGATACGCAGTATTTT. Translated, it gives CASSPSGTSLTDTQYF.

The sample holds one count of this clonotype. The CDR3 nucleotides read TGCGCCAGCAGCGGACGATCTACCGGGACAGCGCAGTATTTT. It is translated as CASSGRSTGTAQYF. The chain uses TRBV4-3 and TRBJ2-3; 7 bases fit TRBD1. CDR3 length equals 14 residues. Germline V gives CDR1 LGHNA, CDR2 YSLEER. The junction had 12 bases not matched to a gene; V was cut back by 5 bases and J by 10 bases.

J is TRBJ2-5 and V is TRBV6-2 or TRBV6-3; the match to TRBD2 covers 7 bases. Germline CDR1 reads MNHEY; CDR2 reads SVGEGT. The J segment lost 7 bases and the V segment lost 2 bases, leaving 10 bases of the junction unmatched. The CDR3 consists of 15 residues. The CDR3 region has the DNA TGTGCCAGCAGTTACGCTTGGGCGCCGGGGGGGACCCAGTACTTC. Encoded protein: CASSYAWAPGGTQYF.

This clonotype appeared a few times. V and J are TRBV20-1 and TRBJ1-5, with D hard to call. Germline V gene sequence: CDR1 DFQATT, CDR2 SNEGSKA (reference sequence). This CDR3 comprises 11 residues. V shed 4 bases and J shed 11 bases, with 12 bases lying between them. The DNA of the CDR3 is TGCAGTGCTATAGGGAGAGACACCCAGCATTTT. Amino acid sequence: CSAIGRDTQHF.

Many counts were recorded for this clonotype. The chain is built from TRBV5-1 and TRBJ2-5, with 7 positions matching TRBD1. The V gene end was trimmed by 3 bases and the J gene end by 5 bases; junction bases not matched to a gene: 7. In germline, CDR1 is SGHRS, CDR2 YFSETQ. There are 14 residues in the CDR3. The CDR3 here is CASSSDRVEETQYF. DNA of the CDR3: TGCGCCAGCAGCTCCGACAGGGTGGAGGAGACCCAGTACTTC.

The chain links TRBV6-6 to TRBJ1-1; TRBD1 agrees at 8 bases. The CDR3 extends over 13 amino acids. Germline V gene data show CDR1 as MNHNY and CDR2 as SVGAGI (reference sequence). V was clipped by 5 bases and J by 8 bases; unmatched bases: 7. CDR3 sequence reads: CASSRAGTGEAFF. CDR3 DNA sequence: TGTGCCAGCAGTCGCGCCGGGACAGGCGAAGCTTTCTTT.

The V call is TRBV9, the J call TRBJ2-2; TRBD2 might be the D (5 bases). This CDR3 region has 16 residues. CDR1 and CDR2 from the germline V gene are SGDLS and YYNGEE. Trimming shortened V by 4 bases and J by 5 bases, and 18 bases separated the two germline ends. CDR3: CASSPRGSVGTGELFF. DNA of the CDR3: TGTGCCAGCAGCCCCCGGGGTAGCGTGGGAACCGGGGAGCTGTTTTTT.

This sequence joins TRBV19 and TRBJ2-5, with no clear D. The ends were cut back, 5 bases at V and 5 bases at J, with 6 bases in the middle. The germline V gene has CDR1 LNHDA and CDR2 SQIVND (reference sequence). The CDR3 totals 11 residues. In DNA form, the CDR3 reads TGTGCCAGTAGTGGATGGGAGACCCAGTACTTC. Amino acid sequence: CASSGWETQYF.

This clonotype was counted a few times. CDR3 sequence reads: CASRAQGASYNEQFF. In DNA, the CDR3 is TGCGCCAGCAGGGCCCAGGGGGCATCCTACAATGAGCAGTTCTTC. The V gene is TRBV5-1, the J gene TRBJ2-1, with 8 nucleotides matching TRBD1. Germline assignment: CDR1 SGHRS and CDR2 YFSETQ. The CDR3 sequence is 15 residues long. V shed 5 bases and J 1 base; nucleotides not matched to a gene: 5.

This chain connects TRBV28 to TRBJ2-2; 7 nucleotides match TRBD1. This CDR3 is 15 amino acids long. After removal of 5 bases from V and 4 bases from J, the junction contained 7 bases not matched to a gene. Germline V CDR1 and CDR2: MDHEN, SYDVKM. CDR3 sequence (DNA): TGTGCCAGCAGTCTCCCGACAGGGAGCACCGGGGAGCTGTTTTTT. Protein product: CASSLPTGSTGELFF.

This clonotype was observed a few times. The chain is built from TRBV9 and TRBJ2-2, with no clear D. The V gene's germline CDR1 is SGDLS and CDR2 YYNGEE. Trimming removed 0 bases from V and 8 bases from J, with 8 bases in between. There are 13 residues in the CDR3. The CDR3 DNA is TGTGCCAGCAGCGTAGCTACGTCAGGGGAGCTGTTTTTT. It codes for CASSVATSGELFF.

Only a few counts were recorded for this clonotype. The V gene is TRBV9, the J gene TRBJ2-5; D is possibly TRBD1 (5 bases). The V and J ends lost 0 bases and 1 base respectively, with 7 bases between them. Germline V gene lookup returns CDR1 SGDLS and CDR2 YYNGEE. This CDR3 spans 14 amino acids. CDR3 region: CASSVGRGQETQYF. The CDR3 DNA sequence: TGTGCCAGCAGCGTAGGAAGGGGCCAAGAGACCCAGTACTTC.

This clonotype appeared a few times. The chain joins TRBV20-1 to TRBJ1-5, with a tentative D call TRBD1 (5 bases). The CDR3 length is 13 residues. Looked up from germline, CDR1 is DFQATT and CDR2 is SNEGSKA (reference sequence). Deletions cut 3 bases from V and 6 bases from J, with 12 bases between. The CDR3 here is CSASVQESQPQHF. The CDR3 DNA reads as TGCAGTGCTAGTGTACAGGAAAGTCAGCCCCAGCATTTT.